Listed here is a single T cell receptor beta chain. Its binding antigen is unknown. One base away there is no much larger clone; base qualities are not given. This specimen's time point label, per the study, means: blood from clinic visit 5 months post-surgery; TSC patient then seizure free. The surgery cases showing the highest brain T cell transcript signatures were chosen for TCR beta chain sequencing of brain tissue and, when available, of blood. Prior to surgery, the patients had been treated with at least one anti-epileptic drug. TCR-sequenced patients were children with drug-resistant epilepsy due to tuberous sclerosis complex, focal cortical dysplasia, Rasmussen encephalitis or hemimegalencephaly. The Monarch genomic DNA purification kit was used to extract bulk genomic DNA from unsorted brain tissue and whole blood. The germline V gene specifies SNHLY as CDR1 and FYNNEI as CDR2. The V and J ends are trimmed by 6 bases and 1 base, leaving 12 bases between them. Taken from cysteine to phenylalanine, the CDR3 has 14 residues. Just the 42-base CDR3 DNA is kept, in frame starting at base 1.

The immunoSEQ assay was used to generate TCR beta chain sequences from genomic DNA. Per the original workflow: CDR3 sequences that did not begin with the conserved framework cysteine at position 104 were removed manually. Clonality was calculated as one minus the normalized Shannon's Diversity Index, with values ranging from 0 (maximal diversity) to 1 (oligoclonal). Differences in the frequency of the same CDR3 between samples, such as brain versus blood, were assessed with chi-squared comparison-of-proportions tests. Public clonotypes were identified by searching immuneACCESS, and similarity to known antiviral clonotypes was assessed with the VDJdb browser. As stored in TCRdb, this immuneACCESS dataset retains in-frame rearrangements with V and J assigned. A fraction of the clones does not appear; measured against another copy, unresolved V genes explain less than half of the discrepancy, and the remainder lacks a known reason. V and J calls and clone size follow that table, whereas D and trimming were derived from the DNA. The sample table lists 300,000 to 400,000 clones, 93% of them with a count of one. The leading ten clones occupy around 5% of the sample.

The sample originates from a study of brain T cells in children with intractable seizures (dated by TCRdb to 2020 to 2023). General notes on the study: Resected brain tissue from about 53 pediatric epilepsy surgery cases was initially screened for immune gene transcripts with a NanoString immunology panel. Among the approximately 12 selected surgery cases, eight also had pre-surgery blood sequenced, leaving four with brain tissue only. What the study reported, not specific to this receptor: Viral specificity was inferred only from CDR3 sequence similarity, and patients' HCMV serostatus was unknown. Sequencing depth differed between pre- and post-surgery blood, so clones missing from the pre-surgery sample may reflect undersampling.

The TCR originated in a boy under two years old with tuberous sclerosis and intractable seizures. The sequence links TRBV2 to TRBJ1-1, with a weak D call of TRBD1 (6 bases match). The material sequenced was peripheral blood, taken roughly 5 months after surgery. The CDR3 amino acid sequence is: CASSRQDGNTEAFF. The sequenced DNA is TGTGCCAGCAGCAGACAGGACGGGAACACTGAAGCTTTCTTT.